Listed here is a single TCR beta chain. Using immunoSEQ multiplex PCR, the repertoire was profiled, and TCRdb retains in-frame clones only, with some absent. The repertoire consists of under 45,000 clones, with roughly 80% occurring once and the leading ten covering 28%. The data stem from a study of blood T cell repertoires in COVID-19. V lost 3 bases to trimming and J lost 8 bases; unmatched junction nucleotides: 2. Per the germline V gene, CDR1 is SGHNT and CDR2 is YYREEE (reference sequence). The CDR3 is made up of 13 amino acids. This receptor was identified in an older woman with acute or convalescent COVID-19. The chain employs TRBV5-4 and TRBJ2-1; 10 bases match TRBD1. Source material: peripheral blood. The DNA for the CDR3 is TGTGCCAGCAGCTACGGGACAGGGGATGAGCAGTTCTTC. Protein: CASSYGTGDEQFF.